This note documents a single T cell receptor beta chain sequence. This sample is part of a study of blood T cell repertoires in COVID-19. TCRdb keeps only in-frame clones here, not all; method: immunoSEQ multiplex PCR. Among 350,000 to 550,000 clones listed, around 89% were seen once. This CDR3 has 13 amino acids. Germline-derived CDR1 and CDR2 are SGDLS and YYNGEE. V lost 3 bases, J lost 7 bases, and 4 bases stayed unmatched. Sequencing input: peripheral blood. The sequence derives from a woman between 25 and 40 years old with acute or convalescent COVID-19. This chain joins TRBV9 and TRBJ2-1, with 7 nucleotides matching TRBD1. For the CDR3, the DNA is TGTGCCAGCAGCGGCCACAGGGGAAATGAGCAGTTCTTC. Translated: CASSGHRGNEQFF.